This T cell receptor beta chain emerged from a study of cytomegalovirus exposure and HLA in healthy donors. Overall study findings and caveats: A few CMV-associated chains were confirmed in vitro to be specific for CMV antigens.

Turning to this clone: The antigen remains unidentified.

Libraries were prepared by immunoSEQ multiplex PCR; TCRdb keeps only in-frame clonotypes and omits some of them. The sample carries about 110,000 clones, approximately 91% recorded once. J was trimmed by 1 base and V by 7 bases; bases with no gene match: 5. The CDR3 has 13 residues. Germline CDR1 and CDR2: SQVTM and ANQGSEA. Sequencing used PBMCs. The chain carries TRBV29-1 and TRBJ2-7, with TRBD2 matching 9 bases. This TCR was recovered from a woman aged 18 to 35 in good health and CMV-seronegative. The CDR3 DNA is TGCAGCGCCAGGACTAGCGATTCCTACGAGCAGTACTTC. Its protein product is CSARTSDSYEQYF.